The T cell receptor (beta chain) under discussion was sequenced for a study of T cells after yellow fever vaccination. Germline V gene lookup returns CDR1 LGHNA and CDR2 YSLEER. The CDR3 is made up of 15 amino acids. Trimming pared 0 bases from V and 4 bases from J, leaving 12 bases between. TCRdb reprocessed the 5' RACE reads with MiXCR, giving one entry per CDR3 protein. The sample records a few hundred thousand distinct CDR3 sequences, around 3.9% being singletons. A remark on this clonotype: No antigen is known for it.

General study results and limits: A small share of clonotypes appeared in both CD4 and CD8 compartments.

The specimen comprised PBMCs, sampled 5 days after the yellow fever booster vaccination. This clonotype was sampled from a man aged 18 to 29 who received the YFV17D yellow fever vaccine. The chain employs TRBV4-3 and TRBJ1-1; D remains ambiguous. The CDR3 sequence is CASSQDLNRGTEAFF. As DNA, the CDR3 is TGCGCCAGCAGCCAAGATCTGAACCGAGGCACTGAAGCTTTCTTT.